Reported below is one T cell receptor beta chain. As handled by the study authors: Amplification from reference gene primers served as the basis for estimated nucleated cell counts. Method: immunoSEQ multiplex PCR; TCRdb's copy keeps in-frame clones and lacks some. Clonal size and the V and J genes are those of that table, whereas D and trimming came from the DNA. Of 200,000 to 250,000 clones in the sample, about four fifths were seen once. Assignments of participants to cohorts depended upon their own reported clinical history. All recovered Cohort 3 donors got two negative PCRs, got clearance, or saw symptom resolution. This CDR3 has 14 amino acids. The V gene lost 4 bases and the J gene lost 4 bases, with 11 bases spanning the gap. Per germline, CDR1 SNHLY and CDR2 FYNNEI. The data stem from a study of blood T cell repertoires in COVID-19. On the study more broadly: The analysed material was cDNA or gDNA that came from T cells, B-cell-depleted T cells, or PBMCs.

The sequenced sample consisted of PBMCs or T cells enriched from blood (not recorded which). This clonotype was obtained from a woman aged 60-75 years who had recovered from COVID-19. The V and J genes are TRBV2 and TRBJ1-5; D remains ambiguous. The CDR3 region is CASSGGQLNQPQHF. DNA of the CDR3: TGTGCCAGCAGTGGCGGTCAGCTAAATCAGCCCCAGCATTTT. The entire variable domain, with the rest obtained from reference TRBV2 and TRBJ1-5, is as follows: EPEVTQTPSHQVTQMGQEVILRCVPISNHLYFYWYRQILGQKVEFLVSFYNNEISEKSEIFDDQFSVERPDGSNFTLKIRSTKLEDSAMYFCASSGGQLNQPQHFGDGTRLSIL.